The 6 T cell receptor beta chains below come from one sample, sequenced in a study of shared clonotypes between healthy human individuals. Naive-designated CD8 cells lacked CD45RO, were positively enriched for CCR7, and omitted terminally differentiated effector memory CD45RA+ cells. Only in-frame clones appear in the TCRdb table, and some are missing; sequencing was by immunoSEQ multiplex PCR. This table has approximately 810,000 clones, approximately 92% appearing once. Sequenced material: naive CD8+ T cells sorted from blood. These receptors came from a young man in good health.

The chain carries TRBV9 and TRBJ2-1; 12 positions match TRBD2. Germline V lookup: CDR1 SGDLS, CDR2 YYNGEE. The V and J ends lost 0 bases and 8 bases, in that order; junction bases with no gene match: 3. The CDR3 has 15 residues. For the CDR3, the DNA is TGTGCCAGCAGCGTAGCGACTAGCGGGAGTGATGAGCAGTTCTTC. This encodes CASSVATSGSDEQFF. Combining the CDR3 with reference TRBV9 and TRBJ2-1 gives the whole variable domain DSGVTQTPKHLITATGQRVTLRCSPRSGDLSVYWYQQSLDQGLQFLIQYYNGEERAKGNILERFSAQQFPDLHSELNLSSLELGDSALYFCASSVATSGSDEQFFGPGTRLTVL.

The rearrangement joins TRBV6-1 to TRBJ2-1; TRBD2 matches at 12 bases. This CDR3 is 18 amino acids long. Germline trimming cut 4 bases from V and 0 bases from J; bases unmatched to any gene: 7. The germline V gene has CDR1 MNHNS and CDR2 SASEGT. This CDR3 reads CASSVGLAGLVSYNEQFF. DNA of the CDR3: TGTGCCAGCAGTGTTGGACTAGCGGGGCTAGTCTCCTACAATGAGCAGTTCTTC.

A word on this clone: Other DNA variants within this sample encode the same CDR3. The J gene is TRBJ2-2, the V gene TRBV27; D gene ambiguous. Germline V lookup: CDR1 MNHEY, CDR2 SMNVEV (reference sequence). Trimming shortened V by 3 bases and J by 4 bases, and 3 bases separated the two germline ends. The length of the CDR3 is 12 residues. The CDR3 is CASSFGTGELFF. The CDR3 bases are TGTGCCAGCAGTTTCGGCACCGGGGAGCTGTTTTTT.

The chain recombines TRBV2 with TRBJ2-5; no reliable D call. Germline CDR1 SNHLY, CDR2 FYNNEI. V shed 2 bases and J shed 2 bases, with 15 bases lying between them. The CDR3 has 16 residues. CDR3 coding DNA: TGTGCCAGCAGTGAATCGGCAGCCAGACATCAAGAGACCCAGTACTTC. It translates to CASSESAARHQETQYF.

The V and J genes are TRBV6-4 and TRBJ2-1, with 8 bases lining up with TRBD2. V lost 2 bases and J lost 9; bases outside the gene matches: 6. The CDR3 has 14 amino acids. The V gene's germline CDR1 is MRHNA and CDR2 SNTAGT. The DNA of the CDR3 is TGTGCCAGCAGTGACACAGCGGGAGTGGCTGAGCAGTTCTTC. The encoded protein is CASSDTAGVAEQFF.

V is TRBV10-3 and J is TRBJ2-1; 8 nucleotides agree with TRBD2. This CDR3 contains 14 residues. Germline CDR1 ENHRY, CDR2 SYGVKD. V was clipped by 8 bases and J by 5 bases; unmatched bases: 8. The CDR3 here is CAIAGLAGHNEQFF. CDR3 sequence (DNA): TGTGCCATCGCGGGTTTAGCGGGGCACAATGAGCAGTTCTTC.